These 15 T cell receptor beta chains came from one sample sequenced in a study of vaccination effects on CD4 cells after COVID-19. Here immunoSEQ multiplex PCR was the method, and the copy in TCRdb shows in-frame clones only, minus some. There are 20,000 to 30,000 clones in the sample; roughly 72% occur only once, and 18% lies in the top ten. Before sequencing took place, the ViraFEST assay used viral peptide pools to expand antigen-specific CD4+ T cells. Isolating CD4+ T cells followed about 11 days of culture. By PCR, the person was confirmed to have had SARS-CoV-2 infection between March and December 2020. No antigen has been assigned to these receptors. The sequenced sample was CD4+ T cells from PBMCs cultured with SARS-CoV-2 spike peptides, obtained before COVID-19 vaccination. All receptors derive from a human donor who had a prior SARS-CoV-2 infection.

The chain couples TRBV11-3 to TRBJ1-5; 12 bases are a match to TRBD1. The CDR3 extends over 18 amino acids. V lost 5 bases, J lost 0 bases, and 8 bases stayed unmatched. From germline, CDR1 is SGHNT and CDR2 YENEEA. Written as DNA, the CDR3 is TGTGCCAGCAGCCCAGGGACAGGGGGCGGCGATAGCAATCAGCCCCAGCATTTT. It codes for CASSPGTGGGDSNQPQHF.

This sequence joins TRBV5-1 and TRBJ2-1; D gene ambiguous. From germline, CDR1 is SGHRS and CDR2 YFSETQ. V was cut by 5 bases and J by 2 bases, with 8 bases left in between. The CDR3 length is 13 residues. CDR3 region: CASSGVAYNEQFF. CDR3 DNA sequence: TGCGCCAGCAGTGGGGTGGCCTACAATGAGCAGTTCTTC. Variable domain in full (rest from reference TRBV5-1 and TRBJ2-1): KAGVTQTPRYLIKTRGQQVTLSCSPISGHRSVSWYQQTPGQGLQFLFEYFSETQRNKGNFPGRFSGRQFSNSRSEMNVSTLELGDSALYLCASSGVAYNEQFFGPGTRLTVL.

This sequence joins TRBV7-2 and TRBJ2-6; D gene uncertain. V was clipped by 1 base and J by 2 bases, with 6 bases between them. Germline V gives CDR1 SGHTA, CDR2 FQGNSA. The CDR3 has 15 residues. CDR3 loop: CASSLVQPGANVLTF. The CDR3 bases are TGTGCCAGCAGCTTAGTCCAGCCTGGGGCCAACGTCCTGACTTTC.

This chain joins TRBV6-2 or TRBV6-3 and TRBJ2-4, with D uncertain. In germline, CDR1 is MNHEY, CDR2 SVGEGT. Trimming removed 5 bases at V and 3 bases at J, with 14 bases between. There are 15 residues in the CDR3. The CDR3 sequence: CASSTPLADKNIQYF. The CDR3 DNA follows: TGTGCCAGCAGTACCCCCCTCGCGGACAAAAACATTCAGTACTTC.

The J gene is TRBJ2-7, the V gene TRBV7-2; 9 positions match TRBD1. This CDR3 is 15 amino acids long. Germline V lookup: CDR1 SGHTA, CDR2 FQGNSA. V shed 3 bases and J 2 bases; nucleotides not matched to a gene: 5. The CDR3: CASSFRTGDPYEQYF. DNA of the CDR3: TGTGCCAGCAGCTTCAGGACAGGGGACCCCTACGAGCAGTACTTC.

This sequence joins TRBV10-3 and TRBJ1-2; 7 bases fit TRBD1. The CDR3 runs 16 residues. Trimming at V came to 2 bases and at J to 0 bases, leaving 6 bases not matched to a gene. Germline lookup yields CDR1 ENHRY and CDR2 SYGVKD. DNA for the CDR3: TGTGCCATCAGTGAGCAGGCAGGGGGTTCTAACTATGGCTACACCTTC. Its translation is CAISEQAGGSNYGYTF.

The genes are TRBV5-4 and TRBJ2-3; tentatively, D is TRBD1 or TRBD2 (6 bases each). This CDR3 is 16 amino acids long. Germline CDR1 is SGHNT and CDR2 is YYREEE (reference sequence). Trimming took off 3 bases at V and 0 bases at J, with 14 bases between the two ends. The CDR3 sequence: CASSWGAGTSTDTQYF. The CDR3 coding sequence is TGTGCCAGCAGCTGGGGGGCGGGAACTAGCACAGATACGCAGTATTTT.

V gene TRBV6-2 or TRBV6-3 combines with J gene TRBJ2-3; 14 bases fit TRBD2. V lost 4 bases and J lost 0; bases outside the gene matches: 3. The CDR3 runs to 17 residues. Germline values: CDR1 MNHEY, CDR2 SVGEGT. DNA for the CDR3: TGTGCCAGCAGTTCCAGGACTAGCGGGAGGAGCACAGATACGCAGTATTTT. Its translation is CASSSRTSGRSTDTQYF.

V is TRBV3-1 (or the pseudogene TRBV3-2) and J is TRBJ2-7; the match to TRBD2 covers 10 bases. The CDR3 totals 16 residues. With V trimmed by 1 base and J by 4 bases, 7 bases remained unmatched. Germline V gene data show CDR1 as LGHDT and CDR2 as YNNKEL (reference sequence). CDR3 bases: TGTGCCAGCAGCCAAGTCATAGCGGGGGGTTGGTACGAGCAGTACTTC. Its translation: CASSQVIAGGWYEQYF.

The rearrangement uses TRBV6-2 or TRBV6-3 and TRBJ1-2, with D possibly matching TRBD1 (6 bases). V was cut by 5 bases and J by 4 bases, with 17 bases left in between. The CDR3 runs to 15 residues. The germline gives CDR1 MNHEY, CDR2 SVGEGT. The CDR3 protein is CASSTPTTGSYGYTF. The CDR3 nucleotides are TGTGCCAGCAGTACCCCCACAACAGGGTCCTATGGCTACACCTTC.

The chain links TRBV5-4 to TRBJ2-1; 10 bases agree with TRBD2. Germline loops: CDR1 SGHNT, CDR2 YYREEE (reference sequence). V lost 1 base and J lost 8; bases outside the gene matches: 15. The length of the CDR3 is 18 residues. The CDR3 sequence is CASSLSRFLAGGSDEQFF. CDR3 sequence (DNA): TGTGCCAGCAGCTTGTCTCGATTCTTAGCGGGAGGTTCGGATGAGCAGTTCTTC. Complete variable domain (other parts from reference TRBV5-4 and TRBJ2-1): ETGVTQSPTHLIKTRGQQVTLRCSSQSGHNTVSWYQQALGQGPQFIFQYYREEENGRGNFPPRFSGLQFPNYSSELNVNALELDDSALYLCASSLSRFLAGGSDEQFFGPGTRLTVL.

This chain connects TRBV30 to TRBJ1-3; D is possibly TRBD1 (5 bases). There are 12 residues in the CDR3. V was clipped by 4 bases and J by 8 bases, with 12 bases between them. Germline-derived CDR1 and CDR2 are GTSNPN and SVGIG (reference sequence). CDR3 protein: CAWKGPSYTIYF. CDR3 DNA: TGTGCCTGGAAGGGGCCCTCGTACACCATATATTTT.

The CDR3: CASRERTDEAFF. In DNA, the CDR3 is TGCGCCAGCAGGGAACGGACAGATGAAGCTTTCTTT. The chain employs TRBV5-1 and TRBJ1-1; possible D gene TRBD1, 6 bases. Germline V CDR1 and CDR2: SGHRS, YFSETQ. The CDR3 is 12 residues long. The V end lost 5 bases, the J end lost 7 bases, and 12 bases lay between the germline ends. The entire variable domain, with the rest obtained from reference TRBV5-1 and TRBJ1-1, is as follows: KAGVTQTPRYLIKTRGQQVTLSCSPISGHRSVSWYQQTPGQGLQFLFEYFSETQRNKGNFPGRFSGRQFSNSRSEMNVSTLELGDSALYLCASRERTDEAFFGQGTRLTVV.

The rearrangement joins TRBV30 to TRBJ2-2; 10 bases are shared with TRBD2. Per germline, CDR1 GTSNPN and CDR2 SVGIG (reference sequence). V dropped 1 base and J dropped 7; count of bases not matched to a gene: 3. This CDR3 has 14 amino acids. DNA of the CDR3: TGTGCCTGGAGTGCGGGACTAGCGATCGGGGAGCTGTTTTTT. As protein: CAWSAGLAIGELFF.

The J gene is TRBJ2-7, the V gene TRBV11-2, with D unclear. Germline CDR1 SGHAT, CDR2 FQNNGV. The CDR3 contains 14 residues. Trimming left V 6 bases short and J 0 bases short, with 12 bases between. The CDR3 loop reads CASSPLASSYEQYF. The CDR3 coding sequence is TGTGCCAGCAGTCCTTTGGCATCCTCCTACGAGCAGTACTTC.